This TCR beta chain was observed in a study of cytomegalovirus exposure and HLA in healthy donors. Study results and limitations: As immune exposure information, only CMV serostatus was available. In most subjects, TCR beta sequences reportedly gave accurate predictions of HLA-A and HLA-B alleles.

A word on this clone: The antigen is undetermined.

V gave up 6 bases and J gave up 4 bases, with 9 bases separating them. CDR1 DFQATT and CDR2 SNEGSKA come from the germline V gene (reference sequence). This CDR3 is built from 11 residues. PCR employed 60 Vbeta and 13 Jbeta primers. The table came from immunoSEQ multiplex PCR; TCRdb's copy has only in-frame clones and leaves some out. The sample records about 190,000 clones, roughly 80% being singletons. Sequencing was performed on PBMCs. The chain recombines TRBV20-1 with TRBJ1-1; no clear D gene. The receptor was derived from a woman in her thirties in good health and CMV-seropositive. The CDR3, as DNA: TGCAGTGCAACGAGGCTCACTGAAGCTTTCTTT. Translated, it gives CSATRLTEAFF.